This T cell receptor (beta chain) appears in the sequencing data of a study of cytomegalovirus exposure and HLA in healthy donors. The germline V gene has CDR1 LNHDA and CDR2 SQIVND (reference sequence). The CDR3 totals 14 residues. This clone was picked up one time. What it recognizes is unknown. Sequence at one end of the junction differs from germline and may be a read error. Whole-study findings and limits: 87-base-pair reads could not separate some V segments, including TRBV6-2 and TRBV6-3. Researchers reported that a few CMV-associated chains were confirmed in vitro as CMV antigen-specific. The listing of 150 to 200 TCR beta chains classed them as cytomegalovirus-associated. The presence/absence work took it that sequencing depth was about the same across donors.

The PCR made use of 60 Vbeta and 13 Jbeta primers. Here immunoSEQ multiplex PCR was the method, and the copy in TCRdb shows in-frame clones only, minus some. The sample records 90,000 to 130,000 clones, 55% to 70% being singletons. This TCR was recovered from a woman under 40 in good health and CMV-seronegative. This chain joins TRBV19 and TRBJ1-1; 7 bases fit TRBD1. Sequencing was done on a sample of PBMCs. CDR3 loop: CASSTGGRNAEAFF. The CDR3 DNA reads TGTGCCAGTAGTACAGGGGGACGGAACGCTGAAGCTTTCTTT.